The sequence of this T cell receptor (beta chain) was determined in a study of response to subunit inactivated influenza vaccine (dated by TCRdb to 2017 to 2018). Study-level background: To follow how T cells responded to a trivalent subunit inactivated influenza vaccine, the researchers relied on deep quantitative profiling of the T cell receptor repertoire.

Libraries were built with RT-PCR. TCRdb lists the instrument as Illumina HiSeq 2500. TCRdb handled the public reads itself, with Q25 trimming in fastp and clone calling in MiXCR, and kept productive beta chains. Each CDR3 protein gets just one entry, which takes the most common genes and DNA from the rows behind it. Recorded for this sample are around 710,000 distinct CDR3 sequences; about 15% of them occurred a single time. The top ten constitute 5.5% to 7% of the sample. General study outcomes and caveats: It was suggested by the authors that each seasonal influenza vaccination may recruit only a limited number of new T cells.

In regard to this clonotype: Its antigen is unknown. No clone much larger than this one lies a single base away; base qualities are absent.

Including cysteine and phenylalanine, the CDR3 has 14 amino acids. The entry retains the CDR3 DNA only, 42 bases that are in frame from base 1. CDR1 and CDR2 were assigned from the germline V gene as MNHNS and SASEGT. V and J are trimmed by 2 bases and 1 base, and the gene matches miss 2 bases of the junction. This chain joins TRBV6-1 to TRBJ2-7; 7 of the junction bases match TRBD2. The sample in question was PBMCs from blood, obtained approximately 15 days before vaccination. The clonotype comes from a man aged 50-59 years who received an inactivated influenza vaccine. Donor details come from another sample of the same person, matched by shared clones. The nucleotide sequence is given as TGTGCCAGCAGTGAACGGGGGGTATCCTACGAGCAGTACTTC. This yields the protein CASSERGVSYEQYF.